The entry that follows covers one T cell receptor (beta chain) sequence. The data were obtained in a study of blood T cell repertoires in COVID-19. Study-wide background: The cDNA or gDNA used as material had been derived from T cells, B-cell-depleted T cells, or PBMCs.

Methods used by the authors: For nucleated cells, counts were estimated from reference gene primer amplification. Sequencing was performed with immunoSEQ multiplex PCR; in TCRdb, only in-frame clones are kept and a portion is missing. That table gives V, J and clone size, and the DNA gave D and trimming. The table shows about 49,000 clones, with 75% to 85% occurring only once. Sequenced sample: peripheral blood. The sequence came from a woman aged 60 to 75 with acute or convalescent COVID-19.

DNA of the CDR3: TGTGCCAGCAGCCTCCGGACCCAACGGGGGGAGACCCAGTACTTC. This codes for CASSLRTQRGETQYF. The chain has TRBV7-2 and TRBJ2-5, with D possibly matching TRBD2 (6 bases). The germline gives CDR1 SGHTA, CDR2 FQGNSA. The CDR3 is 15 residues long. Trimming removed 5 bases at V and 5 bases at J, with 18 bases between. Variable domain in full (rest from reference TRBV7-2 and TRBJ2-5): GAGVSQSPSNKVTEKGKDVELRCDPISGHTALYWYRQSLGQGLEFLIYFQGNSAPDKSGLPSDRFSAERTGGSVSTLTIQRTQQEDSAVYLCASSLRTQRGETQYFGPGTRLLVL.